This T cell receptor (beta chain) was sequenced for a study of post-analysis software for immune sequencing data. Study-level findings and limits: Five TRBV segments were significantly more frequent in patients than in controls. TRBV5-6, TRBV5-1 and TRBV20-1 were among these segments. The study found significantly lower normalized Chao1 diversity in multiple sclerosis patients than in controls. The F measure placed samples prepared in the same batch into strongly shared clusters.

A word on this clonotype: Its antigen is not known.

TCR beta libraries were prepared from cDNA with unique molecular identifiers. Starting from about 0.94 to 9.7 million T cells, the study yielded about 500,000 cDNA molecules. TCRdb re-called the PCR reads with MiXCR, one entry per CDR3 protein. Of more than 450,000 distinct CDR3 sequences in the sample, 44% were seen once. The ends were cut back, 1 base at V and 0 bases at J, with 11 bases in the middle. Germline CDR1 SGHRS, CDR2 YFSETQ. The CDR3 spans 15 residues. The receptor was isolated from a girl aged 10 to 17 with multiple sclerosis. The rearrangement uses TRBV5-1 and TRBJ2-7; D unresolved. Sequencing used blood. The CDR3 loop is CASSLPDKPSYEQYF. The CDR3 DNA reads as TGCGCCAGCAGCTTGCCAGACAAGCCCTCCTACGAGCAGTACTTC.